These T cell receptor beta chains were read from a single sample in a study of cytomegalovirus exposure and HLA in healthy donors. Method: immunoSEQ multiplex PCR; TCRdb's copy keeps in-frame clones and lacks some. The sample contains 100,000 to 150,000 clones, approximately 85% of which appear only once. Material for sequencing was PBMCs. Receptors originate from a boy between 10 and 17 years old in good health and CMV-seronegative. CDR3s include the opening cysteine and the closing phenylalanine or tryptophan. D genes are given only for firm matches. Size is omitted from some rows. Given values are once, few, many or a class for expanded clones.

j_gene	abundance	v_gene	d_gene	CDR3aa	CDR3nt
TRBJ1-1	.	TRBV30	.	CAWTGVGNTEAFF	TGTGCCTGGACAGGGGTGGGGAACACTGAAGCTTTCTTT
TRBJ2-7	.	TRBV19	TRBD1	CASSNEPDRVFF	TGTGCCAGTAGTAATGAACCGGACAGGGTTTTCTTC
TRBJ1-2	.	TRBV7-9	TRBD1	CASSQSTGGYGYTF	TGTGCCAGCAGCCAATCTACAGGGGGCTATGGCTACACCTTC
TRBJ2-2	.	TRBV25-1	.	CASSGATGELFF	TGTGCCAGCAGTGGAGCCACCGGGGAGCTGTTTTTT
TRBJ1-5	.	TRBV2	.	CASSEIFRGNQPQHF	TGTGCCAGCAGTGAAATATTTCGGGGGAATCAGCCCCAGCATTTT
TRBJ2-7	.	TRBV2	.	CASTLRAFEQYF	TGTGCCAGCACTCTGAGGGCCTTCGAGCAGTACTTC
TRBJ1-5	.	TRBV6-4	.	CASSEGGQNQPQHF	TGTGCCAGCAGTGAGGGGGGGCAAAATCAGCCCCAGCATTTT
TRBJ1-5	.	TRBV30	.	CAWSVGRVRQPQHF	TGTGCCTGGAGTGTGGGCAGGGTGCGGCAGCCCCAGCATTTT
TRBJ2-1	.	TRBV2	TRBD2	CASRASGPYNEQFF	TGTGCCAGCAGGGCTAGCGGCCCCTACAATGAGCAGTTCTTC
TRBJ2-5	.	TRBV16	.	CASSQSGAEETQYF	TGTGCCAGCAGCCAATCGGGGGCAGAAGAGACCCAGTACTTC
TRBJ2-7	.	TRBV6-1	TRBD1	CASSARGTGSYEQYF	TGTGCCAGCAGTGCCCGGGGGACAGGGTCCTACGAGCAGTACTTC
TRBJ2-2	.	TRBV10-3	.	CAISPTGMNGELFF	TGTGCCATCAGCCCTACAGGGATGAACGGGGAGCTGTTTTTT
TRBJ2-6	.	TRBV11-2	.	CASGWMDSSGANVLTF	TGTGCCAGCGGGTGGATGGACAGCTCTGGGGCCAACGTCCTGACTTTC
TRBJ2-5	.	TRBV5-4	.	CASASATDSQETQYF	TGTGCCAGCGCCAGCGCAACGGATAGCCAAGAGACCCAGTACTTC
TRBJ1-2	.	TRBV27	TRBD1	CASSSYRGRDYGYTF	TGTGCCAGCAGTTCCTACAGGGGGCGCGACTATGGCTACACCTTC
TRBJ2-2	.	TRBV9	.	CASSVFGSGELFF	TGTGCCAGCAGCGTATTCGGTTCCGGGGAGCTGTTTTTT
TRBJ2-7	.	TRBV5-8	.	CASSLQGGYEQYF	TGTGCCAGCAGCTTGCAGGGGGGCTACGAGCAGTACTTC
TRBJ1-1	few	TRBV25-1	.	CASSDPGAEAFF	TGTGCCAGCAGTGATCCGGGGGCTGAAGCTTTCTTT
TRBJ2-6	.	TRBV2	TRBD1	CASSVPGQGAQGANVLTF	TGTGCCAGCAGTGTCCCGGGACAGGGGGCGCAAGGGGCCAACGTCCTGACTTTC
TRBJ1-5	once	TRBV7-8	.	CASSLGTDQPQHF	TGTGCCAGCAGCCTAGGGACTGATCAGCCCCAGCATTTT
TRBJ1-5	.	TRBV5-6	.	CASSFWGMRGNQPQHF	TGTGCCAGCAGCTTTTGGGGAATGCGAGGGAATCAGCCCCAGCATTTT
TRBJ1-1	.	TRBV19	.	CASSIVEGAANTEAFF	TGTGCCAGTAGTATAGTGGAAGGGGCCGCAAACACTGAAGCTTTCTTT
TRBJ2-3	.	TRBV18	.	CASSPPSADTQYF	TGTGCCAGCTCACCACCGAGTGCAGATACGCAGTATTTT